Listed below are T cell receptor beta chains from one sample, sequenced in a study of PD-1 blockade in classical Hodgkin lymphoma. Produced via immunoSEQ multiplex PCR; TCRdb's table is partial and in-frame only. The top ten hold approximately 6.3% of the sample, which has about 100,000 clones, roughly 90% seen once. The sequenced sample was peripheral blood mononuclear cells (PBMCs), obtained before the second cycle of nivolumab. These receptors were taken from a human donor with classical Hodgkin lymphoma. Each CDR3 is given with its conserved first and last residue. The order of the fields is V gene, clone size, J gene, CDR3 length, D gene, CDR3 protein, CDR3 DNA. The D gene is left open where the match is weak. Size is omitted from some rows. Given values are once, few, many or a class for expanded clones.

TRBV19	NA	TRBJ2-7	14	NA	CASSHDSSSYEQYF	TGTGCCAGTAGCCACGACAGCTCCTCCTACGAGCAGTACTTC
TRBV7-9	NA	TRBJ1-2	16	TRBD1	CASSSPLVTGNYGYTF	TGTGCCAGCAGCTCGCCGCTAGTGACAGGGAACTATGGCTACACCTTC
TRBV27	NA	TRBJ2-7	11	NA	CASSFGYEQYF	TGTGCCAGCAGTTTCGGTTACGAGCAGTACTTC
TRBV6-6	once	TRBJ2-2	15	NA	CASSYSISGYGELFF	TGTGCCAGCAGTTACTCGATCTCCGGGTACGGGGAGCTGTTTTTT
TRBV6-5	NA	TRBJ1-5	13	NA	CASRWGGDQPQHF	TGTGCCAGCAGGTGGGGTGGGGATCAGCCCCAGCATTTT
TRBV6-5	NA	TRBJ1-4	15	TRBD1	CASSYGTGKSEKLFF	TGTGCCAGCAGTTACGGGACAGGGAAGAGTGAAAAACTGTTTTTT
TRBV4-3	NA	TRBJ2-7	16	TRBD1	CASSQGFRDRAREQYF	TGCGCCAGCAGCCAAGGCTTCCGGGACAGGGCTCGCGAGCAGTACTTC
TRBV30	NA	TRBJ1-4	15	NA	CAWISKGAANEKLFF	TGTGCCTGGATTTCCAAAGGAGCAGCTAATGAAAAACTGTTTTTT
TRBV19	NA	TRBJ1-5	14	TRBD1	CASRTGDFYQPQHF	TGTGCCAGCCGGACAGGGGACTTTTATCAGCCCCAGCATTTT
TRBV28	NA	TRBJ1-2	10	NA	CASSSDGYTF	TGTGCCAGCAGTTCAGACGGCTACACCTTC
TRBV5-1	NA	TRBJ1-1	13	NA	CASSLGPEAEAFF	TGCGCCAGCAGCTTGGGCCCAGAGGCTGAAGCTTTCTTT
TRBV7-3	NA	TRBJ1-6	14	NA	CASSPRVYNSPLHF	TGTGCCAGCAGCCCCAGGGTCTATAATTCACCCCTCCACTTT
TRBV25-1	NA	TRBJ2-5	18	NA	CASSEPRVGGLLVETQYF	TGTGCCAGCAGTGAACCGCGGGTGGGGGGGCTGCTGGTGGAGACCCAGTACTTC
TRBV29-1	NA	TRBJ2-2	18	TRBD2	CSVDVGGITRLNTGELFF	TGCAGCGTTGATGTGGGGGGGATAACAAGGTTGAACACCGGGGAGCTGTTTTTT
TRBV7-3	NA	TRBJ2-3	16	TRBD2	CASSLVLAGAKNTQYF	TGTGCCAGCAGCTTAGTGCTAGCGGGGGCTAAAAATACGCAGTATTTT
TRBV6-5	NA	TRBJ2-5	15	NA	CASSYSARLQETQYF	TGTGCCAGCAGTTACTCGGCTAGGCTCCAAGAGACCCAGTACTTC
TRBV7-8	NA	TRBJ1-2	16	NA	CASSLLGQGANYGYTF	TGTGCCAGCAGCTTACTCGGCCAAGGGGCTAACTATGGCTACACCTTC
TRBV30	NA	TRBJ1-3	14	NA	CAWSVLSSGNTIYF	TGTGCCTGGAGTGTACTCAGCTCTGGAAACACCATATATTTT
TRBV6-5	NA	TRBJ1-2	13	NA	CASTPGRPGGYTF	TGTGCCAGCACCCCCGGCCGACCAGGGGGCTACACCTTC
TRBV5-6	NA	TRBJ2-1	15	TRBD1	CASSFGTGGYNEQFF	TGTGCCAGCAGCTTCGGGACAGGGGGTTACAATGAGCAGTTCTTC
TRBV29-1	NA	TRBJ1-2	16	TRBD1	CSVDATLLGQGNGYTF	TGCAGCGTTGACGCAACCCTTTTGGGACAGGGTAATGGCTACACCTTC
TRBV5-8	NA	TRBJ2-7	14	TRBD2	CASSFSGGLYEQYF	TGTGCCAGCAGCTTTAGCGGGGGGCTCTACGAGCAGTACTTC
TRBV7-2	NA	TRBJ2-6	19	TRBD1	CASSILQGTGISGANVLTF	TGTGCCAGCAGCATTCTGCAGGGGACAGGAATTTCTGGGGCCAACGTCCTGACTTTC
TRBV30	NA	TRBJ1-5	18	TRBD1	CAWSTTGGFWLGNQPQHF	TGTGCCTGGAGTACGACAGGGGGCTTTTGGTTGGGAAATCAGCCCCAGCATTTT
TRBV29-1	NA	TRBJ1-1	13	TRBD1	CSVRTGSDTEAFF	TGCAGCGTTCGGACAGGGTCGGACACTGAAGCTTTCTTT
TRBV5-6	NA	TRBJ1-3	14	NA	CASSLGTSGNTIYF	TGTGCCAGCAGCTTGGGCACTTCTGGAAACACCATATATTTT
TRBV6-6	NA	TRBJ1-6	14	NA	CASRTPGWNSPLHF	TGTGCCAGCAGAACTCCAGGGTGGAATTCACCCCTCCACTTT
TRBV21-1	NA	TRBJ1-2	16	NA	CASLHRGRPGNYGYTF	TGTGCCAGCCTCCACAGGGGGCGCCCTGGAAACTATGGCTACACCTTC
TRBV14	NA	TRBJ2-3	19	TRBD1	CASSQDSATGDHRTDTQYF	TGTGCCAGCAGCCAAGATAGCGCCACAGGGGACCATCGCACAGATACGCAGTATTTT
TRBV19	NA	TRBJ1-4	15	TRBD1	CASSGTRTGKEKLFF	TGTGCCAGTAGTGGGACCCGGACAGGGAAGGAAAAACTGTTTTTT
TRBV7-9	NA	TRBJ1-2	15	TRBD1	CASSLGGTDPYGYTF	TGTGCCAGCAGCTTAGGGGGGACAGACCCCTATGGCTACACCTTC